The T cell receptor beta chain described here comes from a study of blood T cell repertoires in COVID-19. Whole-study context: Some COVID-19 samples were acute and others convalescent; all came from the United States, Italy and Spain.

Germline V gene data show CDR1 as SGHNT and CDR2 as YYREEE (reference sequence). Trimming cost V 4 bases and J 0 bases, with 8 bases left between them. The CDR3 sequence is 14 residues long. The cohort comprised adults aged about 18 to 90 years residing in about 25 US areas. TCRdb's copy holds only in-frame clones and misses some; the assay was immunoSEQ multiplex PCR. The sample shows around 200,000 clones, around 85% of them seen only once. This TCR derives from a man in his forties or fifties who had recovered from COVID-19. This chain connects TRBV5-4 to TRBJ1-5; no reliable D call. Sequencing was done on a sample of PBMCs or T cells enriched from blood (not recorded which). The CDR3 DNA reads TGTGCCAGCAGCAAGAGAGATAGCAATCAGCCCCAGCATTTT. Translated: CASSKRDSNQPQHF.